The 19 T cell receptor beta chains below all came from one sample that was sequenced in a study of Tregs in tolerant kidney transplant recipients. The data were produced by immunoSEQ multiplex PCR, yet TCRdb's version contains in-frame clones alone and is incomplete. The data contain under 300,000 clones, more than 65% of them singletons. Sequenced sample: CD4+ T cells from blood. The receptors come from a human donor in good health.

This sequence joins TRBV6-4 and TRBJ1-5; D is possibly TRBD1 (5 bases). V was cut by 0 bases and J by 0 bases, with 12 bases left in between. Per the germline V gene, CDR1 is MRHNA and CDR2 is SNTAGT. The CDR3 spans 17 residues. The CDR3 loop reads CASSDSNRGYSNQPQHF. The CDR3 nucleotides are TGTGCCAGCAGTGACTCGAATCGGGGGTATAGCAATCAGCCCCAGCATTTT.

This chain uses TRBV19 with TRBJ1-5; D not certain. Between the trimmed V and J ends, which lost 3 bases and 0 bases, there was a span of 9 bases. The CDR3 consists of 15 residues. Germline lookup yields CDR1 LNHDA and CDR2 SQIVND (reference sequence). CDR3 nucleotide sequence: TGTGCCAGTAGTATTAAGGACCCTAGCAATCAGCCCCAGCATTTT. Protein sequence: CASSIKDPSNQPQHF.

This clone was observed a single time. V is TRBV7-8 and J is TRBJ2-7, with D unresolved. The CDR3 consists of 15 residues. Germline lookup yields CDR1 SGHVS and CDR2 FQNEAQ. Trimming took off 6 bases at V and 0 bases at J, with 15 bases between the two ends. The CDR3 DNA is TGTGCCAGCAGTGTAGGATTTACTAACTCCTACGAGCAGTACTTC. Its translation is CASSVGFTNSYEQYF.

This clone was detected once. The chain combines TRBV10-1 with TRBJ2-5; TRBD1 might be the D (6 bases). CDR3 length: 18 residues. The ends were cut back, 0 bases at V and 5 bases at J, with 22 bases in the middle. Germline V gene data show CDR1 as WNHNN and CDR2 as SYGVQD (reference sequence). The chain's CDR3 is CASSESTWGQGIQETQYF. In DNA, the CDR3 is TGCGCCAGCAGTGAGTCGACGTGGGGGCAAGGTATTCAGGAGACCCAGTACTTC.

The gene calls are TRBV30 and TRBJ2-1; TRBD2 matches 8 bases. CDR1 is GTSNPN, CDR2 SVGIG, per germline (reference sequence). This CDR3 region has 14 residues. J was trimmed by 2 bases and V by 2 bases; bases with no gene match: 2. CDR3 sequence reads: CAWSTSGPYNEQFF. DNA of the CDR3: TGTGCCTGGAGTACTAGCGGCCCCTACAATGAGCAGTTCTTC.

The chain is built from TRBV6-5 and TRBJ2-5; 11 bases match TRBD2. The germline CDR1 and CDR2 sequences are MNHEY and SVGAGI. V lost 2 bases and J lost 7; bases outside the gene matches: 9. The CDR3 is 16 residues long. CDR3 DNA sequence: TGTGCCAGCAGTTACGAAATAGCGGGAGGGCGGGGGACCCAGTACTTC. Its protein product is CASSYEIAGGRGTQYF.

The CDR3 loop reads CASSPMIGTEETQYF. The CDR3 nucleotides read TGTGCCAGCTCACCAATGATAGGCACTGAAGAGACCCAGTACTTC. The J gene is TRBJ2-5, the V gene TRBV18, with unresolved D. The ends were cut back, 2 bases at V and 3 bases at J, with 13 bases in the middle. This CDR3 spans 15 amino acids. CDR1 is KGHSH, CDR2 LQKENI, per germline.

J is TRBJ1-1 and V is TRBV15; TRBD1 might be the D (6 bases). CDR1 is LNHNV, CDR2 YYDKDF, per germline (reference sequence). The V and J ends lost 6 bases and 3 bases respectively, with 14 bases between them. The CDR3 runs 14 residues. The CDR3 spells CATRATGLYTEAFF. The CDR3 bases are TGTGCCACCAGAGCCACAGGGCTCTACACTGAAGCTTTCTTT.

The chain carries TRBV19 and TRBJ1-5; D unclear. Trimming took off 5 bases at V and 8 bases at J, with 22 bases between the two ends. The CDR3 sequence is 16 residues long. The germline V gene has CDR1 LNHDA and CDR2 SQIVND (reference sequence). Here the CDR3 reads CASSATSGGGVEPQHF. The CDR3 DNA follows: TGTGCCAGTAGTGCAACATCAGGTGGCGGGGTGGAGCCCCAGCATTTT.

This clone is a singleton in its sample. The CDR3 protein is CASSPLGNDQPQHF. The CDR3 nucleotides read TGTGCCAGCAGCCCCCTCGGGAACGATCAGCCCCAGCATTTT. The chain is built from TRBV7-9 and TRBJ1-5; no firm D call. The CDR3 is 14 residues long. Trimming left V 5 bases short and J 5 bases short, with 13 bases between. Germline values: CDR1 SEHNR, CDR2 FQNEAQ (reference sequence).

The chain has TRBV11-2 and TRBJ2-1, with 11 bases matching TRBD2. The trim removed 5 bases at V and 4 bases at J, leaving 13 bases unmatched. This CDR3 region has 18 residues. In germline, CDR1 is SGHAT, CDR2 FQNNGV. Here the CDR3 DNA reads TGTGCCAGCAGCGTGGGGACTAGCGGAGGGACGAGGTACAATGAGCAGTTCTTC. It encodes CASSVGTSGGTRYNEQFF. Full variable domain (outside the CDR3, taken from reference TRBV11-2 and TRBJ2-1): EAGVAQSPRYKIIEKRQSVAFWCNPISGHATLYWYQQILGQGPKLLIQFQNNGVVDDSQLPKDRFSAERLKGVDSTLKIQPAKLEDSAVYLCASSVGTSGGTRYNEQFFGPGTRLTVL.

This chain uses TRBV18 with TRBJ2-2; 7 bases align to TRBD1. This CDR3 comprises 15 residues. Trimming removed 2 bases from V and 0 bases from J; junction bases left unmatched: 0. Germline CDR1 reads KGHSH; CDR2 reads LQKENI. The CDR3 protein is CASSPGTANTGELFF. DNA for the CDR3: TGTGCCAGCTCACCAGGGACAGCGAACACCGGGGAGCTGTTTTTT.

This chain links TRBV4-2 with TRBJ1-1; 7 bases are shared with TRBD1. The germline V gene has CDR1 LGHNA and CDR2 YNFKEQ. Trimming at V came to 4 bases and at J to 2 bases, leaving 13 bases not matched to a gene. The CDR3 runs to 17 residues. This chain's CDR3 is CASSLKPGGIENTEAFF. CDR3 in DNA: TGTGCCAGCAGCCTCAAGCCAGGGGGGATAGAAAACACTGAAGCTTTCTTT.

This clone has just a few counts. This sequence joins TRBV7-9 and TRBJ1-1, with 7 bases matching TRBD1. The germline CDR1 and CDR2 sequences are SEHNR and FQNEAQ (reference sequence). CDR3 length equals 14 residues. The junction had 10 bases not matched to a gene; V was cut back by 7 bases and J by 5 bases. The DNA for the CDR3 is TGTGCCAGCATCCAGGGGGTTCCGGCGACTGAAGCTTTCTTT. Translating it yields CASIQGVPATEAFF.

This clone appeared a single time. The chain links TRBV18 to TRBJ1-2; tentatively, D is TRBD1 (6 bases). From germline, CDR1 is KGHSH and CDR2 LQKENI. The CDR3 extends over 13 amino acids. V gave up 5 bases and J gave up 5 bases, with 12 bases separating them. CDR3 sequence: CASSSDRSYGYTF. The DNA of the CDR3 is TGTGCCAGCTCATCCGACAGGTCTTATGGCTACACCTTC. The full variable domain, in which reference TRBV18 and TRBJ1-2 provide the parts outside the CDR3, is NAGVMQNPRHLVRRRGQEARLRCSPMKGHSHVYWYRQLPEEGLKFMVYLQKENIIDESGMPKERFSAEFPKEGPSILRIQQVVRGDSAAYFCASSSDRSYGYTFGSGTRLTVV.

As to this clone: The junction shows a germline mismatch at one end, possibly a read error. The V call is TRBV6-1, the J call TRBJ1-1; D gene uncertain. Per the germline V gene, CDR1 is MNHNS and CDR2 is SASEGT. The CDR3 is 13 amino acids. In nucleotides, the CDR3 is TGTGCCAGCTGCCCCCAAGCCAACATTGAAGCTTTCTTT. It translates to CASCPQANIEAFF.

This clone was seen ten or more times. This chain links TRBV7-2 with TRBJ1-3; D gene uncertain. The V end was cut by 4 bases, the J end by 0 bases, with 10 bases between. There are 15 residues in the CDR3. Looked up from germline, CDR1 is SGHTA and CDR2 is FQGNSA. The CDR3 nucleotides are TGTGCCAGCAGCTCAGGACGGTCCTCTGGAAACACCATATATTTT. It translates to CASSSGRSSGNTIYF.

CDR3 nucleotide sequence: TGCGCCAGCAGCCAGCCAGGACAGATACTTAGCTATGGCTACACCTTC. Translation gives CASSQPGQILSYGYTF. The rearrangement links TRBV4-1 to TRBJ1-2; D is perhaps TRBD1 (6 bases). The CDR3 consists of 16 residues. The V end was cut by 3 bases, the J end by 4 bases, with 18 bases between. From germline, CDR1 is MGHRA and CDR2 YSYEKL.

This sequence joins TRBV20-1 and TRBJ2-1; the match to TRBD2 covers 7 bases. The V gene's germline CDR1 is DFQATT and CDR2 SNEGSKA (reference sequence). This CDR3 is 11 amino acids long. J was trimmed by 12 bases and V by 6 bases; bases with no gene match: 8. The CDR3 region has the DNA TGCAGTGCGCGCACTAGCGCCGGGCAGTTCTTC. Amino acids: CSARTSAGQFF.